This T cell receptor beta chain is drawn from a study of OX40 agonist ivuxolimab in advanced cancers. In the study overall: At roughly 80% male, the cohort had a mean age of approximately 64 years, ranging from about 23 to 80. Study outcomes and limitations: CD8+ T cells (on average) carried more expanded clones than CD4+ T cells.

If patients had autoimmune disease history or systemic immunosuppression, they were excluded. This CDR3 comprises 13 residues. J lost 7 bases, V lost 10 bases, and 8 bases had no gene match. Germline V CDR1 and CDR2: LNHDA, SQIVND (reference sequence). In the case of this clone: The antigen remains undetermined.

The data were produced by immunoSEQ multiplex PCR, yet TCRdb's version contains in-frame clones alone and is incomplete. The sample holds tens of thousands of clones, around 93% seen once. The sample was CD4+ or CD8+ T cells sorted from blood, taken in a trial of the OX40 agonist ivuxolimab. This chain connects TRBV19 to TRBJ2-1, with 9 bases matching TRBD2. This TCR derives from an adult with an advanced solid tumor such as melanoma, head and neck, liver or kidney cancer. The CDR3 reads CATYSGSSNEQFF. In DNA form, the CDR3 reads TGTGCCACCTATAGCGGGAGTTCGAATGAGCAGTTCTTC.